Reported below is one T cell receptor (beta chain). This clonotype was seen only a few times. This receptor's antigen is unknown. Base qualities are not at hand, and no much larger clone is one base apart. V gives up 0 bases and J gives up 9 bases, and the segment between their germline ends measures 9 bases. Looking up the germline V gene yields CDR1 MGHRA and CDR2 YSYEKL. CDR3 length: 13 amino acids, cysteine to phenylalanine. This entry keeps only the CDR3 DNA: 39 bases, framed from base 1. This sample was taken from a study of T-cell reconstitution after alpha-beta-depleted transplantation in children (dated by TCRdb to the mid-2010s). Concerning the study at large: Using TCR repertoire profiling, the study followed T-cell immune reconstitution in a quantitative way in children after TCRalphabeta/CD19-depleted allogeneic hematopoietic cell transplantation.

The sample's treatment or condition label is to be understood as: allogeneic hematopoietic cell transplantation with graft depleted of TCRalphabeta T cells and CD19 B cells. TCRalphabeta/CD19-depleted allogeneic hematopoietic cell grafts were given to the transplant recipients, all of whom were children. Library preparation was by PCR. These reads were obtained on an Illumina HiSeq 2500. TCR library preparation used molecular barcoding, with unique molecular identifiers applied to normalize quantification of the TCRbeta repertoire. Through fastp at Q25 and MiXCR, TCRdb rebuilt clones from the public reads, retaining in-frame beta chains. Entries are consolidated by CDR3 protein sequence, retaining the most common genes and DNA. Within this sample are about 580,000 distinct CDR3 sequences, with 23% of them counted one time only. Roughly 15% of the sample is held by the ten biggest clonotypes. The research as a whole found: The frequencies of hyperexpanded clones fell over the following months, and after one year, T-cell counts and TCRbeta diversity were mostly attributed to newly produced T cells. The high TCRbeta diversity at day 60 in some patients was ascribed to recipient T cells and intrathymic progenitors that had survived conditioning. The apparently early alphabetaT-cell count recovery about two months after transplant was reportedly dependent on only several hundred rapidly expanded clones derived from non-depleted graft cells.

The sequencing here drew on PBMCs, mostly from graft donor cells, taken 360 days after TCRalphabeta/CD19-depleted stem cell transplant. The sequence was obtained from a boy in the first two years of life who had a stem cell transplant for acute myeloid leukemia, so the T cells may come from the graft donor. This chain is built from TRBV4-1 and TRBJ2-1; confidence is insufficient to name the D gene. The sequenced DNA is TGCGCCAGCAGCCAAGATGGGTCTAGTGAGCAGTTCTTC. This codes for CASSQDGSSEQFF.